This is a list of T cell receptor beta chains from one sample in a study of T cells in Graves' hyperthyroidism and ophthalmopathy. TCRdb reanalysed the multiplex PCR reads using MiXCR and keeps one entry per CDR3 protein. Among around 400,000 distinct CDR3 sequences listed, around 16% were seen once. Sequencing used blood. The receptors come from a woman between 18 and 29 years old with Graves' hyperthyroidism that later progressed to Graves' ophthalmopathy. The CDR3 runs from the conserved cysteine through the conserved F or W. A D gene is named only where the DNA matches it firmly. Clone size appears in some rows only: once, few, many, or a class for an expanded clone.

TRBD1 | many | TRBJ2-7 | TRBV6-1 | TGTGCCAGCAGTGGACAGGGGAGAATGCAGTACTTC | CASSGQGRMQYF
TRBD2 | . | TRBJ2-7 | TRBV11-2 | TGTGCCAGCAGCTATCTAGCGGGAGATGCCCACGAGCAGTACTTC | CASSYLAGDAHEQYF
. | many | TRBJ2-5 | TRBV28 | TGTGCCAGCAGGGCCGGGATCGAAGAGACCCAGTACTTC | CASRAGIEETQYF
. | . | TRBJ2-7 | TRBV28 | TGTGCCAGCAGTTTTATGGGGGGGCAAAGCTCCTACGAGCAGTACTTC | CASSFMGGQSSYEQYF
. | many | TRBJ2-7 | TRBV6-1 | TGTGCCAGCAAACTAGGGGGACCCTACGAGCAGTACTTC | CASKLGGPYEQYF
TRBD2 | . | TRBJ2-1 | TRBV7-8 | TGTGCCAGCAGCTTAGGAAATCCGGGACTAGCGGGAGGGCCCTACAATGAGCAGTTCTTC | CASSLGNPGLAGGPYNEQFF
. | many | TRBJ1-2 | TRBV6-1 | TGTGCCAGCAGAACAGCTCGCGGCTACACCTTC | CASRTARGYTF
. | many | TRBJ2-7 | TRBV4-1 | TGCGCCAGCAGCCAAGATTGGGCCAACGCCTACGAGCAGTACTTC | CASSQDWANAYEQYF
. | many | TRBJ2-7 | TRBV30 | TGTGCCATACAAAGAGGTTCCTACGAGCAGTACTTC | CAIQRGSYEQYF
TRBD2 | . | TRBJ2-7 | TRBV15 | TGTGCCACCAGCAGTTGGGGGGGTCAGCAGTACTTC | CATSSWGGQQYF
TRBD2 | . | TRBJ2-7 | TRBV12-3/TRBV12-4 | TGTGCCAGCAGCACGGGGGGTGCGCAGTACTTC | CASSTGGAQYF
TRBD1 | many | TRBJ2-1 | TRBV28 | TGTGCCAGCTCCTACAGCCCGCGGACAGGGGACAATGAGCAGTTCTTC | CASSYSPRTGDNEQFF
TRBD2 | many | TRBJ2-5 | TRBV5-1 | TGCGCCAGCAGCTCGGGACTAGCGGGACGAGGGCTGTACCAAGAGACCCAGTACTTC | CASSSGLAGRGLYQETQYF
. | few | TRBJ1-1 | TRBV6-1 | TGTGCCAGCAGTGAAGTCGGACAGAGCGCTGAAGCTTTCTTT | CASSEVGQSAEAFF
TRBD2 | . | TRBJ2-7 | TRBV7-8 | TGTGCCAGCAGCTCCCGGAGGGGGACTAGCGGGGCCTACGAGCAGTACTTC | CASSSRRGTSGAYEQYF
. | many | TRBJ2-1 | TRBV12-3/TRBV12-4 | TGTGCCAGCAGCCCGAGTTATTCCTACAATGAGCAGTTCTTC | CASSPSYSYNEQFF
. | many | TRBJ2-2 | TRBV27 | TGTGCCAGCAGTTTATCGCGGGGCGCCACCGGGGAGCTGTTTTTT | CASSLSRGATGELFF
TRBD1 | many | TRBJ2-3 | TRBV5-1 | TGCGCCAGCAGCACGGGACAGGGGGCAGGAGATACGCAGTATTTT | CASSTGQGAGDTQYF
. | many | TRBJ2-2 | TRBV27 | TGTGCCAGCAGTTTCCCCAACACCGGGGAGCTGTTTTTT | CASSFPNTGELFF
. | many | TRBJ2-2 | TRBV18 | TGTGCCAGCTCACCCCAAGCGATGACGTTTCACGGGGAGCTGTTTTTT | CASSPQAMTFHGELFF
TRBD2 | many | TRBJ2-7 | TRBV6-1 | TGTGCCAGCACCAGCACCCCTGGACTAGGCAACTACGAGCAGTACTTC | CASTSTPGLGNYEQYF
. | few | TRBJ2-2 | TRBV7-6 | TGTGCCAGCAGCCTTATCGACACGGACACCGGGGAGCTGTTTTTT | CASSLIDTDTGELFF
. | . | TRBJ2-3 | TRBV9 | TGTGCCAGCAAGGCTTCTGGGGCTGGCACAGATACGCAGTATTTT | CASKASGAGTDTQYF
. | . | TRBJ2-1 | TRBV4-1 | TGCGCCAGCAGCCACGTGCGGACAGACAATGAGCAGTTCTTC | CASSHVRTDNEQFF
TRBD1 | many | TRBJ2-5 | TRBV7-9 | TGTGCCAGCAGCCTGGACAGGGTGGACTGGGAGACCCAGTACTTC | CASSLDRVDWETQYF
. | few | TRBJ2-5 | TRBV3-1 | TGTGCCAGCAGTGGAGCGGGAGAGACCCAGTACTTC | CASSGAGETQYF
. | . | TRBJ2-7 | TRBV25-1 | TGTGCCAGCAGTGAAAATTCTCTACCGCAGTACTTC | CASSENSLPQYF
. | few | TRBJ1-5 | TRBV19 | TGTGCCAGTATTGGAGACAGGAGTCATCAGCCCCAGCATTTT | CASIGDRSHQPQHF
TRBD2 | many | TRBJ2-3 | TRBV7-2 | TGTGCCAGCAGCTTAGCCGTGCGACTTGGGACTAGCAGCACAGATACGCAGTATTTT | CASSLAVRLGTSSTDTQYF
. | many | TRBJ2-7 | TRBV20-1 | TGCAGTGCTAGAGATCAGGGGTTGTACTTC | CSARDQGLYF
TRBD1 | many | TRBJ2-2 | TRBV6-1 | TGTGCCAGCAGTCGGGACAGGACCGGGGAGCTGTTTTTT | CASSRDRTGELFF
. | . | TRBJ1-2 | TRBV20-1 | TGCAGTGCACGGGGCCGAACTGGCTACACCTTC | CSARGRTGYTF
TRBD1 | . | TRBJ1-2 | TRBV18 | TGTGCCAGCTCACCTGGGACAGATGGCTACACCTTC | CASSPGTDGYTF
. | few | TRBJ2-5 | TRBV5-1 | TGCGCCAGCAGCTTGCCTCGGTTACCGAGGGGAGAGGGAGAGACCCAGTACTTC | CASSLPRLPRGEGETQYF
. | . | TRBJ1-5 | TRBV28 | TGTGCCAGCACCGCCCCTCCTGGGGTTCTCAATCAGCCCCAGCATTTT | CASTAPPGVLNQPQHF
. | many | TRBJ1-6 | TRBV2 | TGTGCCAGCAGTCCTGATTCACCCCTCCACTTT | CASSPDSPLHF
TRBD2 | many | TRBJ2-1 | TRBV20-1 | TGCAGTGCTAGACGGGGACTAGCGACAAATGAGCAGTTCTTC | CSARRGLATNEQFF
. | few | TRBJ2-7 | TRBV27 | TGTGCCAGCAGTTTAAAGGGGGGTCGGGGAACGCGGACCCTTGGCTACGAGCAGTACTTC | CASSLKGGRGTRTLGYEQYF
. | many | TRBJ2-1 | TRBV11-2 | TGTGCCAGCCAGACTAGTTCCTACAATGAGCAGTTCTTC | CASQTSSYNEQFF
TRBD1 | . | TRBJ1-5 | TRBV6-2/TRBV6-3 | TGTGCCAGCGGACAGGGGGTTTTCAATCAGCCCCAGCATTTT | CASGQGVFNQPQHF
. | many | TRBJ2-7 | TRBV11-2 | TGTGCCAGCAGCTTGCAAGGTACCTACGAGCAGTACTTC | CASSLQGTYEQYF
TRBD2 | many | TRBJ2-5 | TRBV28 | TGTGCCAGCAACATAGCGGGAGGGAGAGAGACCCAGTACTTC | CASNIAGGRETQYF
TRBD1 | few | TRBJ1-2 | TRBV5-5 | TGTGCCAGCAGCGCGAGCGGCGGACAGGGCGGCTATGGCTACACCTTC | CASSASGGQGGYGYTF
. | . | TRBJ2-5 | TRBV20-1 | TGCAGTGCTAGAGATGGGCTGGGCGGGGGCGGAGAGACCCAGTACTTC | CSARDGLGGGGETQYF
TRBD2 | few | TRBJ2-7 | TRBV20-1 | TGCAGTGCTAGTCGCGGCGGGAGGGGTGTATACGAGCAGTACTTC | CSASRGGRGVYEQYF
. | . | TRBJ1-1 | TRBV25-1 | TGTGCCAGCAGTGAATACAGGGCCACTGAAGCTTTCTTT | CASSEYRATEAFF
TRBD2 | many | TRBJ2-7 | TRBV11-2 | TGTGCCAGCAGCTTAGTCCCCACGGGAGGTCCCTCCGGCGAGCAGTACTTC | CASSLVPTGGPSGEQYF
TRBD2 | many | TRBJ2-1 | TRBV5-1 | TGCGCCAGCAGCTTGGACGGACTAGCGGCCTACAATGAGCAGTTCTTC | CASSLDGLAAYNEQFF
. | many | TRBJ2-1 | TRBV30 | TGTGCCTGGAGTGTAGGCGGGTACAATGAGCAGTTCTTC | CAWSVGGYNEQFF
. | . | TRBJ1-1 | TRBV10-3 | TGTGCCATCAGTGAGAACACTGAAGCTTTCTTT | CAISENTEAFF
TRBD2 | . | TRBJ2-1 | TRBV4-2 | TGTGCCAGCAGCCAAGCACTAGCGGGAGGTAACAATGAGCAGTTCTTC | CASSQALAGGNNEQFF
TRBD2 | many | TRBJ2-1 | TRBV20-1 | TGCAGTGCGAGACTAGCGGCAGACAATGAGCAGTTCTTC | CSARLAADNEQFF
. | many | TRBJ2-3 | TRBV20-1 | TGCAGTGCTATGGGGGGAGGCACAGATACGCAGTATTTT | CSAMGGGTDTQYF
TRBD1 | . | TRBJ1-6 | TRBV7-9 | TGTGCCAGCAGCGTACAGGGGGCCGGGTCACCCCTCCACTTT | CASSVQGAGSPLHF
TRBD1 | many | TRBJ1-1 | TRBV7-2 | TGTGCCAGCAGCTTAGCCCGGGACAGTGAAGCTTTCTTT | CASSLARDSEAFF
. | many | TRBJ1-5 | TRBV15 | TGTGCCACCAGCAGAGATCCCGTGTATAGCCAGCCCCAGCATTTT | CATSRDPVYSQPQHF
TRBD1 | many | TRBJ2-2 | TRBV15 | TGTGCCACCAGCAGCGGGACAGGGTCACAGGAGCTGTTTTTT | CATSSGTGSQELFF
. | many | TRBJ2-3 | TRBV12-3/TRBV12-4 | TGTGCCAGCAGTCCCATCCCCACGGGAGATACGCAGTATTTT | CASSPIPTGDTQYF
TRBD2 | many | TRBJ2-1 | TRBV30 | TGTGCCTGGACGATATACCGCGGGACTACTAGCCCCGGGGGTGAGCAGTTCTTC | CAWTIYRGTTSPGGEQFF